This paragraph covers one T cell receptor beta chain sequence. V lost 6 bases to trimming and J lost 4 bases; unmatched junction nucleotides: 8. CDR1 and CDR2 (germline): WNHNN, SYGVQD (reference sequence). The CDR3 consists of 15 residues. In the original workflow: Estimates of nucleated cell counts were drawn from the amplification of reference gene primers. TCRdb's copy holds only in-frame clones and misses some; the assay was immunoSEQ multiplex PCR. V and J calls and clone size are copied from that table; D and trimming were computed from the DNA. The data show 90,000 or so clones, with around 87% seen just once and approximately 18% held by the top ten. The record originates from a study of blood T cell repertoires in COVID-19. Background on the study: Sources were T cells, B-cell-depleted T cells, or PBMCs; the material itself was cDNA or gDNA.

The sequenced sample consisted of peripheral blood. V gene TRBV10-1 combines with J gene TRBJ2-3; 9 bases align to TRBD1. This sequence originates from a human donor in a cohort sampled during active COVID-19. In DNA form, the CDR3 reads TGCGCCAGCAGCCAGCCGGGACAGGGTTCAGATACGCAGTATTTT. This translates into CASSQPGQGSDTQYF.